This TCR beta chain was captured in a study of T cell responses to AZD1222 COVID-19 vaccine. Broader study findings: Spike-wide coverage was observed for vaccine-associated CD4 TCRs, with dominant responses at 160-218 and 743-854.

The CDR3 extends over 15 amino acids. Germline CDR1 is MDHEN and CDR2 is SYDVKM. The V end was cut by 5 bases, the J end by 6 bases, with 17 bases between. About this clone: The target antigen is unknown.

Clones were sequenced by immunoSEQ multiplex PCR, and TCRdb holds only the in-frame ones, with some missing. This sample has 45,000 to 60,000 clones, with about 90% found just once. The sequences come from peripheral blood, collected on day 0 of AZD1222 vaccination. This clonotype was sampled from an adult in good health. This rearrangement joins TRBV28 to TRBJ2-1; maybe TRBD1 (5 bases). DNA of the CDR3: TGTGCCAGCAGTGGGGCAAATGTGGGCCTCAATGAGCAGTTCTTC. Its protein product is CASSGANVGLNEQFF. The entire variable domain, with the rest obtained from reference TRBV28 and TRBJ2-1, is as follows: DVKVTQSSRYLVKRTGEKVFLECVQDMDHENMFWYRQDPGLGLRLIYFSYDVKMKEKGDIPEGYSVSREKKERFSLILESASTNQTSMYLCASSGANVGLNEQFFGPGTRLTVL.